A single sample is the source of the 29 T cell receptor beta chains below, sequenced in a study of OX40 agonist ivuxolimab in advanced cancers. Profiled with immunoSEQ multiplex PCR; TCRdb holds only in-frame clones, not every one. The sample holds more than 100,000 clones, about 92% seen once. The material sequenced was CD4+ or CD8+ T cells sorted from blood, taken in a trial of the OX40 agonist ivuxolimab. The receptors originated from an adult with an advanced solid tumor such as melanoma, head and neck, liver or kidney cancer.

The chain links TRBV5-4 to TRBJ1-1; weak D call: TRBD1 (5 bases). V gave up 0 bases and J gave up 0 bases, with 9 bases separating them. Germline V gene lookup returns CDR1 SGHNT and CDR2 YYREEE (reference sequence). The CDR3 sequence is 15 residues long. The DNA for the CDR3 is TGTGCCAGCAGCTTGGGAGGGGTAATGAACACTGAAGCTTTCTTT. As protein: CASSLGGVMNTEAFF. Together with reference TRBV5-4 and TRBJ1-1, the CDR3 gives the full variable domain: ETGVTQSPTHLIKTRGQQVTLRCSSQSGHNTVSWYQQALGQGPQFIFQYYREEENGRGNFPPRFSGLQFPNYSSELNVNALELDDSALYLCASSLGGVMNTEAFFGQGTRLTVV.

Here the CDR3 reads CASSRPGTGAYEQYF. DNA of the CDR3: TGTGCCAGCAGTCGACCCGGGACAGGGGCCTACGAGCAGTACTTC. This chain links TRBV28 with TRBJ2-7; TRBD1 matches at 10 bases. Germline loops: CDR1 MDHEN, CDR2 SYDVKM. V dropped 5 bases and J dropped 2; count of bases not matched to a gene: 6. The length of the CDR3 is 15 residues.

The chain carries TRBV18 and TRBJ1-1; TRBD1 agrees at 8 bases. V dropped 4 bases and J dropped 5; count of bases not matched to a gene: 6. This CDR3 region has 14 residues. Germline V gene sequence: CDR1 KGHSH, CDR2 LQKENI. CDR3 sequence reads: CASSLHRGETEAFF. The CDR3 DNA is TGTGCCAGCTCACTACACAGGGGGGAAACTGAAGCTTTCTTT.

V usage is TRBV5-4 and J usage is TRBJ2-5, with D unresolved. This CDR3 spans 15 amino acids. V lost 7 bases and J lost 5, with 21 bases in between. Germline V gene sequence: CDR1 SGHNT, CDR2 YYREEE (reference sequence). The CDR3 DNA sequence: TGTGCCAGCGGCTCGGCGGCGGACCGCGGTGAGACCCAGTACTTC. Its translation is CASGSAADRGETQYF. Filled out from reference TRBV5-4 and TRBJ2-5, the complete variable domain reads ETGVTQSPTHLIKTRGQQVTLRCSSQSGHNTVSWYQQALGQGPQFIFQYYREEENGRGNFPPRFSGLQFPNYSSELNVNALELDDSALYLCASGSAADRGETQYFGPGTRLLVL.

The chain employs TRBV23-1 and TRBJ2-1, with D possibly matching TRBD2 (6 bases). TRBV23-1 is an ORF for which the function is uncertain. V was clipped by 0 bases and J by 2 bases, with 17 bases between them. The CDR3 spans 18 residues. In DNA, the CDR3 is TGCGCCAGCAGTCAATCAACGGGGACTCAAAAGACCTACAATGAGCAGTTCTTC. Translated, it gives CASSQSTGTQKTYNEQFF.

The gene calls are TRBV5-4 and TRBJ1-5; TRBD1 matches at 9 bases. Unmatched junction bases numbered 5, after V lost 4 bases and J lost 6 bases. The CDR3 has 14 residues. Germline CDR1 is SGHNT and CDR2 is YYREEE (reference sequence). DNA for the CDR3: TGTGCCAGCAGCACTGGACAGGGGTCTCAGCCCCAGCATTTT. It yields the protein CASSTGQGSQPQHF.

The chain links TRBV5-1 to TRBJ2-3, with a tentative D call TRBD2 (6 bases). Germline V lookup: CDR1 SGHRS, CDR2 YFSETQ. V was pared by 0 bases and J by 1 base, with 12 bases between. The CDR3 has 16 amino acids. In nucleotides, the CDR3 is TGCGCCAGCAGCTTGGAAAGGCGGGACGGCACAGATACGCAGTATTTT. This gives the protein CASSLERRDGTDTQYF.

The chain combines TRBV11-2 with TRBJ1-6, with D maybe TRBD1 (5 bases). The CDR3 sequence is 13 residues long. CDR1 SGHAT and CDR2 FQNNGV come from the germline V gene. V shed 0 bases and J shed 10 bases, with 7 bases lying between them. The DNA for the CDR3 is TGTGCCAGCAGCTTAGAGGCAGGGTCACCCCTCCACTTT. Protein: CASSLEAGSPLHF.

CDR3 sequence: CASRTGTGSAEQYF. The CDR3, as DNA: TGTGCCAGCAGAACCGGGACAGGGTCTGCCGAGCAGTACTTC. The chain joins TRBV28 to TRBJ2-7; 9 nucleotides match TRBD1. The ends lost 6 bases at V and 6 bases at J; junction bases unmatched: 9. The CDR3 contains 14 residues. Germline assignment: CDR1 MDHEN and CDR2 SYDVKM.

This clone occurred once. J is TRBJ2-7 and V is TRBV5-6; D is possibly TRBD1 or TRBD2 (6 bases each). Trimming pared 7 bases from V and 3 bases from J, leaving 17 bases between. This CDR3 is 14 amino acids long. Germline values: CDR1 SGHDT, CDR2 YYEEEE. The CDR3 loop reads CASCPWRDNYEQYF. The CDR3 DNA is TGTGCCAGCTGCCCATGGAGGGACAACTACGAGCAGTACTTC.

This chain connects TRBV5-1 to TRBJ2-5; D is ambiguous. Between the trimmed V and J ends, which lost 0 bases and 1 base, there was a span of 4 bases. Per germline, CDR1 SGHRS and CDR2 YFSETQ. The CDR3 contains 13 residues. The CDR3: CASSLVPQETQYF. CDR3 bases: TGCGCCAGCAGCTTGGTGCCCCAAGAGACCCAGTACTTC. The full variable domain, in which reference TRBV5-1 and TRBJ2-5 provide the parts outside the CDR3, is KAGVTQTPRYLIKTRGQQVTLSCSPISGHRSVSWYQQTPGQGLQFLFEYFSETQRNKGNFPGRFSGRQFSNSRSEMNVSTLELGDSALYLCASSLVPQETQYFGPGTRLLVL.

This chain uses TRBV5-1 with TRBJ1-2, with 9 bases matching TRBD1. The CDR3 runs to 15 residues. CDR1 and CDR2 (germline): SGHRS, YFSETQ. The V segment lost 6 bases and the J segment 4 bases; nucleotides outside the gene matches: 10. CDR3 loop: CASKPGQGLLYGYTF. The CDR3 nucleotides read TGCGCCAGCAAACCGGGACAGGGCCTCCTCTATGGCTACACCTTC.

The chain has TRBV9 and TRBJ1-3; D gene unclear. Per the germline V gene, CDR1 is SGDLS and CDR2 is YYNGEE. This CDR3 has 15 residues. The V gene lost 0 bases and the J gene lost 2 bases, with 9 bases spanning the gap. CDR3 sequence reads: CASSVAGQTGNTIYF. CDR3 nucleotide sequence: TGTGCCAGCAGCGTAGCGGGCCAAACTGGAAACACCATATATTTT.

The CDR3 DNA sequence: TGTGCCAGCAGCTTAGAAATCGGGAGGGCCACCGGGGCCAACGTCCTGACTTTC. This encodes CASSLEIGRATGANVLTF. This chain joins TRBV11-2 and TRBJ2-6; TRBD2 matches 8 bases. J lost 4 bases, V lost 0 bases, and 8 bases had no gene match. The germline CDR1 and CDR2 sequences are SGHAT and FQNNGV. This CDR3 comprises 18 residues.

This sequence joins TRBV4-2 and TRBJ1-4; TRBD1 aligns across 10 bases. The V and J ends lost 1 base and 7 bases, in that order; junction bases with no gene match: 6. Per germline, CDR1 LGHNA and CDR2 YNFKEQ. The CDR3 is made up of 16 amino acids. The CDR3 reads CASSQASGQGVEKLFF. The CDR3 bases are TGTGCCAGCAGCCAAGCCTCCGGACAGGGGGTTGAAAAACTGTTTTTT.

This chain uses TRBV6-1 with TRBJ1-2; D might be TRBD1 (5 bases). The CDR3 is 13 amino acids. V lost 6 bases, J lost 4 bases, and 12 bases lay in between. Germline assignment: CDR1 MNHNS and CDR2 SASEGT. CDR3 sequence: CASRPVGGYGYTF. The CDR3 DNA follows: TGTGCCAGCAGGCCGGTGGGGGGCTATGGCTACACCTTC.

Concerning this clone itself: Compared with germline, one end of the junction differs, possibly owing to a read error. The chain employs TRBV4-1 and TRBJ2-3; 7 nucleotides align to TRBD2. Germline assignment: CDR1 MGHRA and CDR2 YSYEKL. This CDR3 is 15 amino acids long. The CDR3 coding sequence is TGCGTCAGCAGCTCATCGGGGGGTTTCACAGATACGCAGTATTTT. The encoded protein is CVSSSSGGFTDTQYF.

This chain uses TRBV5-4 with TRBJ2-3, with 8 bases matching TRBD1. The V gene's germline CDR1 is SGHNT and CDR2 YYREEE (reference sequence). The CDR3 extends over 14 amino acids. Losses at the gene ends were 4 bases for V and 3 bases for J; bases not matched to a gene: 4. CDR3 coding DNA: TGTGCCAGCAGCCGGGACAGGACGACAGATACGCAGTATTTT. Its translation is CASSRDRTTDTQYF. Full variable domain (remainder filled in from reference TRBV5-4 and TRBJ2-3): ETGVTQSPTHLIKTRGQQVTLRCSSQSGHNTVSWYQQALGQGPQFIFQYYREEENGRGNFPPRFSGLQFPNYSSELNVNALELDDSALYLCASSRDRTTDTQYFGPGTRLTVL.

The chain recombines TRBV6-4 with TRBJ2-1; TRBD1 or TRBD2 may be the D gene (5 bases each). Germline CDR1 and CDR2: MRHNA and SNTAGT. The length of the CDR3 is 12 residues. V lost 3 bases, J lost 14 bases, and 14 bases lay in between. CDR3 sequence reads: CASSDVWGREFF. CDR3 DNA: TGTGCCAGCAGTGATGTTTGGGGACGGGAGTTCTTC.

V usage is TRBV6-1 and J usage is TRBJ2-3; D might be TRBD2 (6 bases). There are 13 residues in the CDR3. V lost 6 bases and J 6 bases, leaving 13 bases between the germline ends. The germline V gene encodes CDR1 MNHNS and CDR2 SASEGT. CDR3 coding DNA: TGTGCCAGCAGGCCGGGACTTCAGGATACGCAGTATTTT. It yields the protein CASRPGLQDTQYF.

The genes are TRBV10-3 and TRBJ2-7, with 8 bases lining up with TRBD1. This CDR3 is built from 13 residues. Germline trimming cut 4 bases from V and 2 bases from J; bases unmatched to any gene: 1. Germline V lookup: CDR1 ENHRY, CDR2 SYGVKD. CDR3 bases: TGTGCCATCAGTGCGACAGGGGCCTACGAGCAGTACTTC. This gives the protein CAISATGAYEQYF.

V and J are TRBV9 and TRBJ1-3; D possibly corresponds to TRBD1 (6 bases). V was shortened by 0 bases and J by 0 bases, with 13 bases between the two germline ends. Per the germline V gene, CDR1 is SGDLS and CDR2 is YYNGEE. The CDR3 is made up of 17 amino acids. The CDR3 DNA reads as TGTGCCAGCAGCGTAGCCCAGGGGTTCTCCTCTGGAAACACCATATATTTT. This translates into CASSVAQGFSSGNTIYF.

V is TRBV7-9 and J is TRBJ2-2, with a possible D match to TRBD2 (5 bases). CDR3 length: 15 amino acids. CDR1 and CDR2 (germline): SEHNR, FQNEAQ (reference sequence). The V and J ends lost 9 bases and 0 bases respectively, with 14 bases between them. CDR3 DNA sequence: TGTGCCAGTCGCCCCACTAGTACGAACACCGGGGAGCTGTTTTTT. Its translation is CASRPTSTNTGELFF.

The chain joins TRBV7-8 to TRBJ2-3, with D perhaps TRBD2 (6 bases). Germline V gene sequence: CDR1 SGHVS, CDR2 FQNEAQ. The CDR3 loop spans 15 amino acids. V lost 6 bases and J 5 bases, leaving 18 bases between the germline ends. CDR3 residues: CASRSEGEGIDTQYF. In DNA form, the CDR3 reads TGTGCCAGCAGGTCGGAGGGAGAAGGAATAGATACGCAGTATTTT. Complete variable domain (other parts from reference TRBV7-8 and TRBJ2-3): GAGVSQSPRYKVAKRGQDVALRCDPISGHVSLFWYQQALGQGPEFLTYFQNEAQLDKSGLPSDRFFAERPEGSVSTLKIQRTQQEDSAVYLCASRSEGEGIDTQYFGPGTRLTVL.

The chain combines TRBV9 with TRBJ1-1, with a possible D match to TRBD1 (5 bases). The CDR3 consists of 14 residues. The V gene's germline CDR1 is SGDLS and CDR2 YYNGEE. The germline V and J ends were trimmed by 3 bases and 1 base, with 10 bases remaining between them. The CDR3 bases are TGTGCCAGCAGCGAGCCGACAGAGAACACTGAAGCTTTCTTT. It specifies CASSEPTENTEAFF.

The chain joins TRBV7-2 to TRBJ2-1; D tentatively fits TRBD1 or TRBD2 (6 bases each). Germline values: CDR1 SGHTA, CDR2 FQGNSA. This CDR3 has 14 residues. V was pared by 5 bases and J by 7 bases, with 15 bases between. Here the CDR3 DNA reads TGTGCCAGCAGCCAGAGCCAGGGGAGGAATGAGCAGTTCTTC. It is translated as CASSQSQGRNEQFF.

The rearrangement joins TRBV6-5 to TRBJ2-1; D is unclear. Trimming removed 5 bases at V and 3 bases at J, with 8 bases between. From germline, CDR1 is MNHEY and CDR2 SVGAGI. The CDR3 extends over 13 amino acids. In DNA form, the CDR3 reads TGTGCCAGCAGTCACACCGGCTACAATGAGCAGTTCTTC. As protein: CASSHTGYNEQFF.

The chain recombines TRBV20-1 with TRBJ2-7; maybe TRBD2 (5 bases). The germline V and J ends were trimmed by 7 bases and 5 bases, with 12 bases remaining between them. Germline-derived CDR1 and CDR2 are DFQATT and SNEGSKA (reference sequence). This CDR3 has 11 amino acids. CDR3 protein: CSVRDFHEQYF. The DNA for the CDR3 is TGCAGTGTTCGGGATTTCCACGAGCAGTACTTC.

The chain is built from TRBV4-3 and TRBJ1-3; 9 bases match TRBD1. V gave up 3 bases and J gave up 8 bases; unmatched junction bases: 8. Germline loops: CDR1 LGHNA, CDR2 YSLEER. The CDR3 length is 15 residues. CDR3 coding DNA: TGCGCCAGCAGCCAGGGTGGTACAGGGGGCTACACCATATATTTT. Translating it yields CASSQGGTGGYTIYF.